The clone carrying this T cell receptor beta chain appeared once. As yet, its antigen is unknown. This record belongs to a study of graft-versus-host responses after intestinal transplantation. On the study more broadly: Tacrolimus plus steroids were given to all recipients for approximately 3 years, preceded by anti-thymocyte globulin induction. Whole-study results and caveats: Some patients had graft-donor T cell macrochimerism, and their allografts showed high graft-versus-host to host-versus-graft clonal ratios. The marrow of recipients harbored GvH clones, and ileum or blood showed some of them first.

Repertoires were generated with immunoSEQ multiplex PCR, while TCRdb's copy carries only in-frame clones and drops some. The table shows approximately 90,000 clones, with about nine tenths occurring only once. In germline, CDR1 is MGHRA, CDR2 YSYEKL. The V segment lost 0 bases and the J segment 1 base; nucleotides outside the gene matches: 4. The CDR3 length is 17 residues. The sequence came from a human donor who was the organ donor for an intestinal transplant. The V and J genes are TRBV4-1 and TRBJ2-5; 11 bases are a match to TRBD2. This material consisted of unstimulated CD4+ T cells sorted from spleen or lymph node cells, taken before transplant. The CDR3 reads CASSQDSTSGGQETQYF. In nucleotides, the CDR3 is TGCGCCAGCAGCCAAGATAGTACTAGCGGGGGCCAAGAGACCCAGTACTTC.